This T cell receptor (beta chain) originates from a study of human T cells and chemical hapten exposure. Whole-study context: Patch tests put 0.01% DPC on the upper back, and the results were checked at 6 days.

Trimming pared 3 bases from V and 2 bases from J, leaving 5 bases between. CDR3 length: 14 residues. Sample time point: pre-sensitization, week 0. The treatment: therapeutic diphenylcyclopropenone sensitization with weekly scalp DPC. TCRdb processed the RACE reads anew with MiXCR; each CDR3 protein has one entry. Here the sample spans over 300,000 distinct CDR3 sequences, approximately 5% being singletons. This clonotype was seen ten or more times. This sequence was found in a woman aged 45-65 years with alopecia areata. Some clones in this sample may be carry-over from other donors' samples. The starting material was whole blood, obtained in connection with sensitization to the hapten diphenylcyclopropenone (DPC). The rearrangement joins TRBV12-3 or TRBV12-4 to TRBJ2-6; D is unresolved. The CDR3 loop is CASSFYAGANVLTF. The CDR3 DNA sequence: TGTGCCAGCAGTTTTTATGCTGGGGCCAACGTCCTGACTTTC.